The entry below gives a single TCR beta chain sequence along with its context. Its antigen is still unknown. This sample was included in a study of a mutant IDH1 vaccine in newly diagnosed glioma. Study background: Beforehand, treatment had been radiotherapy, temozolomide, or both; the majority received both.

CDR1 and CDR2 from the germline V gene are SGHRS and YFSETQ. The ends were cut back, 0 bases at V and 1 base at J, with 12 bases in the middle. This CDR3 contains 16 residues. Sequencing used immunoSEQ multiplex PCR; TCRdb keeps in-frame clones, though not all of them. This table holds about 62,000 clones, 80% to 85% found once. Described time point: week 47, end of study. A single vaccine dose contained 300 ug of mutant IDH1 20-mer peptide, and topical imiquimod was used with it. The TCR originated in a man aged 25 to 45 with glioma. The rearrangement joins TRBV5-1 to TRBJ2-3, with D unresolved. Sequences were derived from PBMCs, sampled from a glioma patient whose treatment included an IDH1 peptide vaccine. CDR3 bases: TGCGCCAGCAGCTTGGGGAGCAGACCACGCACAGATACGCAGTATTTT. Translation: CASSLGSRPRTDTQYF.